This T cell receptor beta chain was profiled in a study of blood T cell repertoires in COVID-19. After removal of 4 bases from V and 7 bases from J, the junction contained 4 bases not matched to a gene. This CDR3 has 14 residues. Per the germline V gene, CDR1 is KGHSH and CDR2 is LQKENI. Only in-frame clones appear in the TCRdb table, and some are missing; sequencing was by immunoSEQ multiplex PCR. This table holds approximately 170,000 clones, more than 75% found once. The chain couples TRBV18 to TRBJ1-4, with 9 nucleotides matching TRBD1. The clonotype originates from a man in his 70s with acute or convalescent COVID-19. The sequencing input was peripheral blood. DNA of the CDR3: TGTGCCAGCTCACGGACAGGGGAGGGTGAAAAACTGTTTTTT. Its protein product is CASSRTGEGEKLFF. Full variable domain (remainder filled in from reference TRBV18 and TRBJ1-4): NAGVMQNPRHLVRRRGQEARLRCSPMKGHSHVYWYRQLPEEGLKFMVYLQKENIIDESGMPKERFSAEFPKEGPSILRIQQVVRGDSAAYFCASSRTGEGEKLFFGSGTQLSVL.